The T cell receptor beta chain described here comes from a study of shared clonotypes between healthy human individuals. Turning to this clone: Antigen: not known.

Study-wide findings and caveats: Limited genetic and exposure-history diversity came from having few donors.

This CDR3 has 15 residues. The V end lost 0 bases, the J end lost 5 bases, and 13 bases lay between the germline ends. CDR1 is ENHRY, CDR2 SYGVKD, per germline. Naivety among CD8 cells was defined by CD45RO negativity and positive CCR7 selection, thereby excluding terminally differentiated effector memory CD45RA+ cells. The test was conducted at deep level. The genomic DNA of each subset was split evenly across several immunoSEQ plates. Clones were sequenced by immunoSEQ multiplex PCR, and TCRdb holds only the in-frame ones, with some missing. The data hold millions of clones, with roughly 95% observed a single time.

This TCR was recovered from a man in his late teens or twenties in good health. The sample comprised naive CD8+ T cells sorted from blood. The gene calls are TRBV10-3 and TRBJ2-5; the D gene is possibly TRBD2 (5 bases). DNA for the CDR3: TGTGCCATCAGTGAGTCGACGGCGGACTGGGAGACCCAGTACTTC. It translates to CAISESTADWETQYF.